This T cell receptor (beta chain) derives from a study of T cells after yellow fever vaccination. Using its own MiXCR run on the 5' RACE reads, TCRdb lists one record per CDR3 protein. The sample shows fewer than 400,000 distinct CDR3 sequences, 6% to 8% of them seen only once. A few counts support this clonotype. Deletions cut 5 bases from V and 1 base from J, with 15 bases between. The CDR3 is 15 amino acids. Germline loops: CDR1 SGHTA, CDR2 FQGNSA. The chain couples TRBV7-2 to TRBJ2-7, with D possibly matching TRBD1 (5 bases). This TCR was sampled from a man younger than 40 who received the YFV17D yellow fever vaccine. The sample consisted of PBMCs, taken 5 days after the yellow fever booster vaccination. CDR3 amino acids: CASSTGWGTSYEQYF. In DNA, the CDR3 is TGTGCCAGCAGCACCGGGTGGGGCACATCCTACGAGCAGTACTTC.